These T cell receptor beta chains were read from a single sample in a study of T-cell memory formation after mild COVID-19. MiXCR, run by TCRdb on the 5' RACE reads, gives a single entry per CDR3 protein. The sample yields 250,000 or so distinct CDR3 sequences, approximately 19% seen once. The sequenced material came from PBMCs or a T cell subset sorted from them (not recorded which). Receptors originate from a man aged 18 to 30 who had mild COVID-19 (a few samples of this study predate the infection). Cell type and time point are not known. Each CDR3 is given with its conserved first and last residue.

TRBV2,TRBJ1-4,CASVGSVKLFF
TRBV2,TRBJ1-2,CASRERTGFNYGYTF
TRBV7-2,TRBJ1-4,CASSLRLDASGVFF
TRBV24-1,TRBJ2-4,CATDGAHFLAKNIQYF
TRBV4-2,TRBJ2-1,CASSQEGAPYNEQFF
TRBV6-2/TRBV6-3,TRBJ2-1,CASSPLPRGPAGEQFF
TRBV12-3/TRBV12-4,TRBJ1-1,CASSSQTGTEAFF
TRBV11-1,TRBJ2-1,CASETGSGFNEQFF
TRBV6-6,TRBJ1-6,CATEGQGHSPLHF
TRBV9,TRBJ2-1,CASSGRDRSYNEQFF
TRBV7-2,TRBJ2-6,CASSLSRPSQDSRSGANVLTF
TRBV4-1,TRBJ2-5,CASSPDGVRETQYF
TRBV9,TRBJ2-3,CASSVDAVSDTQYF
TRBV4-3,TRBJ2-1,CASSQDWGEQFF
TRBV6-1,TRBJ2-4,CASSEMGQGGNIQYF
TRBV19,TRBJ2-3,CASRHQGATDTQYF
TRBV7-2,TRBJ2-1,CASSYGMIIAGAPSSYNEQFF